Following are 14 T cell receptor beta chains from one sample sequenced in a study of blood T cell repertoires in COVID-19 (dated by TCRdb to the early 2020s). Library preparation used the immunoSEQ multiplex PCR assay. TCRdb retrieved this table from immuneACCESS and kept in-frame rearrangements only. Not all clones are present; in checked studies, unresolved V genes account for under half, and no reason is known for the remainder. The sample data list fewer than 400,000 clones, and 85% to 90% of these were observed just once. Together, the top ten hold approximately 4.1% of the sample. The sequencing sample was made of PBMCs or T cells enriched from blood (not recorded which). The receptors stem from a man aged 30 to 45 who had recovered from COVID-19.

This clone showed up just a few times. V and J are TRBV21-1 and TRBJ1-6; no DNA check was done on the table's D call, TRBD1. TRBV21-1 is described as a pseudogene. This CDR3 is built from 18 residues. CDR3 sequence reads: CASSHEGQGLSYNSPLHF. CDR3 in DNA: TGTGCCAGCAGCCACGAGGGACAGGGGCTCTCCTATAATTCACCCCTCCACTTT.

The chain uses TRBV5-1 and TRBJ2-4; 7 nucleotides match TRBD1. CDR1 SGHRS and CDR2 YFSETQ come from the germline V gene. The CDR3 length is 14 residues. The junction had 4 bases not matched to a gene; V was cut back by 1 base and J by 6 bases. The CDR3 DNA sequence: TGCGCCAGCAGCTTGCCCGAGGGGGCAAACATTCAGTACTTC. This codes for CASSLPEGANIQYF.

The J gene is TRBJ1-4, the V gene TRBV5-1; D is undetermined. This CDR3 is built from 14 residues. CDR1 and CDR2 from the germline V gene are SGHRS and YFSETQ. V was clipped by 4 bases and J by 0 bases, with 7 bases between them. CDR3 bases: TGCGCCAGCAGCAGAGATCCAACTAATGAAAAACTGTTTTTT. Its protein is CASSRDPTNEKLFF.

The chain links TRBV5-1 to TRBJ1-2; 8 bases are shared with TRBD1. V dropped 3 bases and J dropped 7; count of bases not matched to a gene: 5. Germline CDR1 is SGHRS and CDR2 is YFSETQ. This CDR3 has 13 amino acids. As DNA, the CDR3 is TGCGCCAGCAGCTCTATTACAGGGGGTGGCTACACCTTC. It yields the protein CASSSITGGGYTF.

The chain recombines TRBV7-2 with TRBJ1-4, with D possibly matching TRBD1 (6 bases). The CDR3 is 14 residues long. CDR1 is SGHTA, CDR2 FQGNSA, per germline. The V and J ends lost 3 bases and 7 bases respectively, with 12 bases between them. CDR3 sequence reads: CASSFSRGGEKLFF. The CDR3 nucleotides read TGTGCCAGCAGCTTCTCTAGGGGGGGTGAAAAACTGTTTTTT.

This chain connects TRBV12-3 or TRBV12-4 to TRBJ1-5; no definite D call. The CDR3 length is 13 residues. V was cut by 3 bases and J by 0 bases, with 3 bases left in between. CDR3 amino acids: CASSFSSNQPQHF. The CDR3 coding sequence is TGTGCCAGCAGTTTCAGTAGCAATCAGCCCCAGCATTTT.

J is TRBJ1-1 and V is TRBV27; weak D call: TRBD1 (5 bases). This CDR3 is 15 amino acids long. With 1 base removed from V and 2 bases from J, the gap between germline ends came to 11 bases. The germline gives CDR1 MNHEY, CDR2 SMNVEV (reference sequence). CDR3 nucleotides: TGTGCCAGCAGTTTATTTCAGGGTTTAAACACTGAAGCTTTCTTT. Protein sequence: CASSLFQGLNTEAFF.

V gene TRBV5-5 combines with J gene TRBJ1-2, with a weak D call TRBD1 (6 bases). Germline CDR1 and CDR2: SGHKS and YYEKEE (reference sequence). CDR3 length: 15 residues. Trimming cost V 4 bases and J 2 bases, with 15 bases left between them. CDR3 sequence: CASSDPDRRNYGYTF. The CDR3 DNA reads as TGTGCCAGCAGCGATCCTGACAGGCGGAACTATGGCTACACCTTC.

This clone occurred a few times. The CDR3 loop is CASSLGRTRRRAGSPLHF. The CDR3 bases are TGTGCCAGCAGCTTAGGCCGAACCCGTCGGAGAGCTGGATCACCCCTCCACTTT. The chain links TRBV7-2 to TRBJ1-6, with D unresolved. CDR1 and CDR2 from the germline V gene are SGHTA and FQGNSA. The CDR3 is 18 residues long. V was shortened by 1 base and J by 10 bases, with 23 bases between the two germline ends.

There are a few counts of this clone. This sequence joins TRBV15 and TRBJ2-5; D ambiguous. V was pared by 5 bases and J by 1 base, with 5 bases between. The CDR3 contains 12 residues. Germline lookup yields CDR1 LNHNV and CDR2 YYDKDF (reference sequence). The CDR3 reads CATSHTQETQYF. CDR3 DNA: TGTGCCACCAGCCACACCCAAGAGACCCAGTACTTC. The variable domain in full, completed from reference TRBV15 and TRBJ2-5, reads DAMVIQNPRYQVTQFGKPVTLSCSQTLNHNVMYWYQQKSSQAPKLLFHYYDKDFNNEADTPDNFQSRRPNTSFCFLDIRSPGLGDTAMYLCATSHTQETQYFGPGTRLLVL.

CDR3 in amino acids: CASRPPGTGGGELFF. CDR3 nucleotides: TGTGCCAGCAGGCCTCCAGGGACAGGGGGCGGGGAGCTGTTTTTT. V and J are TRBV6-5 and TRBJ2-2; 11 nucleotides align to TRBD1. V lost 6 bases and J lost 7; bases outside the gene matches: 7. Germline V gene lookup returns CDR1 MNHEY and CDR2 SVGAGI. CDR3 length: 15 amino acids.

A remark on this clone: A read error may produce the germline difference seen at one junction end. This chain links TRBV7-7 with TRBJ2-5; maybe TRBD1 (6 bases). The germline V gene encodes CDR1 SSHAT and CDR2 FNYEAQ (reference sequence). This CDR3 contains 15 residues. The CDR3 here is CASSSGANREETQYF. For the CDR3, the DNA is TGTGCTAGCAGCTCAGGGGCGAACAGGGAAGAGACCCAGTACTTC.

This sequence joins TRBV28 and TRBJ2-3; 7 bases fit TRBD1. This CDR3 contains 15 residues. V lost 6 bases to trimming and J lost 1 base; unmatched junction nucleotides: 7. Looked up from germline, CDR1 is MDHEN and CDR2 is SYDVKM. The CDR3 spells CASRTGAEGTDTQYF. The CDR3 DNA reads TGTGCCAGCAGAACAGGGGCAGAAGGCACAGATACGCAGTATTTT.

The rearrangement joins TRBV4-1 to TRBJ2-3; D not resolved. Germline values: CDR1 MGHRA, CDR2 YSYEKL. The CDR3 extends over 15 amino acids. V was clipped by 1 base and J by 2 bases, with 10 bases between them. The CDR3 sequence is CASSQALLPTDTQYF. As DNA, the CDR3 is TGCGCCAGCAGCCAAGCCCTCCTACCCACAGATACGCAGTATTTT.